This paragraph covers one T cell receptor beta chain sequence. The data are from a study of blood T cell repertoires in COVID-19. The CDR3 consists of 14 residues. V was pared by 1 base and J by 3 bases, with 7 bases between. Germline CDR1 is MGHRA and CDR2 is YSYEKL. Using immunoSEQ multiplex PCR, the repertoire was profiled, and TCRdb retains in-frame clones only, with some absent. The sample contains a few hundred thousand clones, approximately 89% of which appear only once. The sequence came from a woman aged 70-85 years with COVID-19, enrolled during active disease. The specimen was peripheral blood. The chain carries TRBV4-1 and TRBJ1-5; D call uncertain. The CDR3: CASSQVRNNQPQHF. The CDR3 DNA is TGCGCCAGCAGCCAAGTCAGGAACAATCAGCCCCAGCATTTT.